The entry that follows covers one T cell receptor (beta chain) sequence. This specimen belongs to a study of shared clonotypes between healthy human individuals. Across the whole study: Each donor contributed plates that comprised three CD4 naive, three CD4 memory, two CD8 naive and one CD8 memory.

The table came from immunoSEQ multiplex PCR; TCRdb's copy has only in-frame clones and leaves some out. Here the sample spans more than 2 million clones, around 93% being singletons. Naive CD8 isolation took CD45RO-negative cells positively selected for CCR7 and excluded terminally differentiated effector memory CD45RA+ cells. V lost 2 bases and J lost 10, with 15 bases in between. CDR1 and CDR2 from the germline V gene are MNHEY and SVGAGI. The CDR3 consists of 15 residues. Sequenced: naive CD8+ T cells from PBMCs. The V gene is TRBV6-5, the J gene TRBJ1-6; D unclear. The sequence was obtained from a man between 18 and 35 years old in good health. Some clones in this sample may be carry-over from other donors' samples. The CDR3 here is CASSYGGPPKSPLHF. The CDR3 coding sequence is TGTGCCAGCAGTTACGGTGGGCCACCCAAATCACCCCTCCACTTT.